The next 25 T cell receptor beta chains were all read from a single sample in a study of human T cells and chemical hapten exposure. TCRdb re-analysed the RACE reads in MiXCR, keeping a single row per CDR3 protein. The sample yields roughly 38,000 distinct CDR3 sequences, around 10% seen once. The time point: pre-sensitization, week 0. Treatment given: therapeutic diphenylcyclopropenone sensitization with weekly scalp DPC. Total RNA extraction was carried out from unfractionated whole blood. Material: whole blood, obtained in connection with sensitization to the hapten diphenylcyclopropenone (DPC). The receptors were sampled from a middle-aged woman with alopecia areata. Some clones in this sample may be carry-over from other donors' samples.

This clonotype was picked up a small number of times. The chain uses TRBV19 and TRBJ2-4; D gene ambiguous. Per the germline V gene, CDR1 is LNHDA and CDR2 is SQIVND (reference sequence). V lost 8 bases and J 2 bases, leaving 13 bases between the germline ends. The CDR3 is 14 amino acids. The CDR3 coding sequence is TGTGCCAGTGCTGGCCTGGGGACCAAAAACATTCAGTACTTC. It is translated as CASAGLGTKNIQYF.

This clonotype appeared many times. This rearrangement joins TRBV27 to TRBJ2-7; tentative D call: TRBD2 (6 bases). Germline V CDR1 and CDR2: MNHEY, SMNVEV (reference sequence). This CDR3 is built from 14 residues. V lost 5 bases, J lost 5 bases, and 16 bases lay in between. The CDR3 coding sequence is TGTGCCAGCAGTGACGGTGGACTACCCCACGAGCAGTACTTC. This sequence encodes CASSDGGLPHEQYF.

This clonotype has a single count. Possible read error: a much larger clone is one base away. This chain joins TRBV29-1 and TRBJ1-1; the match to TRBD1 covers 8 bases. The CDR3 consists of 14 residues. Trimming took 6 bases from V and 6 from J; bases not matched to a gene: 12. The germline V gene has CDR1 SQVTM and CDR2 ANQGSEA. CDR3 protein: CSVRSQGARAEAFF. The CDR3 DNA sequence: TGCAGCGTCCGCTCCCAGGGGGCCAGAGCTGAAGCTTTCTTT.

This clonotype was counted many times. The chain recombines TRBV14 with TRBJ1-2; no definite D call. Per germline, CDR1 SGHDN and CDR2 FVKESK. The CDR3 contains 13 residues. V was cut by 4 bases and J by 5 bases, with 11 bases left in between. The CDR3: CASSPAMKYGYTF. In DNA, the CDR3 is TGTGCCAGCAGCCCCGCAATGAAGTATGGCTACACCTTC.

This clonotype was counted only a few times. This sequence joins TRBV7-2 and TRBJ1-6; 9 bases are a match to TRBD1. Germline V CDR1 and CDR2: SGHTA, FQGNSA. After removal of 5 bases from V and 15 bases from J, the junction contained 8 bases not matched to a gene. The CDR3 extends over 13 amino acids. This CDR3 reads CASSTGGVKILHF. CDR3 in DNA: TGTGCCAGCAGCACAGGGGGCGTAAAGATCCTCCACTTT.

This clonotype was seen only a few times. CDR3 protein: CASRRTEQETQYF. The CDR3 DNA reads as TGTGCCAGCAGACGGACGGAACAAGAGACCCAGTACTTC. The rearrangement links TRBV28 to TRBJ2-5; D is undetermined. V lost 6 bases and J 2 bases, leaving 10 bases between the germline ends. CDR1 MDHEN and CDR2 SYDVKM come from the germline V gene. The CDR3 runs to 13 residues.

This clonotype was observed at least ten times. The chain uses TRBV29-1 and TRBJ2-7; 8 nucleotides align to TRBD1. Germline V gene data show CDR1 as SQVTM and CDR2 as ANQGSEA. V trimming: 1 base; J trimming: 6 bases; junction bases outside the gene matches: 5. The CDR3 is 13 amino acids. The CDR3 reads CSVEGTGYSEQYF. CDR3 coding DNA: TGCAGCGTTGAAGGGACAGGGTATAGCGAGCAGTACTTC.

This chain uses TRBV7-9 with TRBJ2-7; D is unclear. This CDR3 region has 14 residues. Germline V gives CDR1 SEHNR, CDR2 FQNEAQ (reference sequence). Trimming removed 5 bases at V and 2 bases at J, with 13 bases between. In nucleotides, the CDR3 is TGTGCCAGCAGCCCGGCGCTAGGAACCTACGAGCAGTACTTC. Translation gives CASSPALGTYEQYF.

This clonotype came up many times. The chain couples TRBV12-3 or TRBV12-4 to TRBJ1-5; D gene uncertain. The CDR3 has 16 residues. With 3 bases removed from V and 1 base from J, the gap between germline ends came to 13 bases. The CDR3 DNA reads TGTGCCAGCAGTTTGGGTTCCGGGTTGAGCAATCAGCCCCAGCATTTT. This encodes CASSLGSGLSNQPQHF.

This clonotype was detected ten times or more. The gene calls are TRBV15 and TRBJ2-7; D assignment may be TRBD1 or TRBD2 (5 bases each). V was trimmed by 10 bases and J by 3 bases, leaving 13 bases between them. The V gene's germline CDR1 is LNHNV and CDR2 YYDKDF (reference sequence). The CDR3 spans 12 residues. In DNA, the CDR3 is TGTGCCATTAGCCGGGACCACTACGAGCAGTACTTC. Protein product: CAISRDHYEQYF.

V is TRBV9 and J is TRBJ2-1; 7 nucleotides line up with TRBD2. Unmatched junction bases numbered 7, after V lost 0 bases and J lost 4 bases. Germline V gene sequence: CDR1 SGDLS, CDR2 YYNGEE. This CDR3 spans 16 amino acids. CDR3 region: CASSVGEAGVYNEQFF. In nucleotides, the CDR3 is TGTGCCAGCAGCGTAGGCGAGGCGGGGGTTTACAATGAGCAGTTCTTC.

A few counts support this clonotype. This chain uses TRBV29-1 with TRBJ2-7; 8 nucleotides line up with TRBD2. This CDR3 region has 13 residues. V lost 5 bases to trimming and J lost 7 bases; unmatched junction nucleotides: 10. Germline loops: CDR1 SQVTM, CDR2 ANQGSEA. The CDR3 protein is CSVLSGSLYEQYF. The CDR3 bases are TGCAGCGTTCTGAGCGGGAGTCTATATGAGCAGTACTTC.

The V and J genes are TRBV20-1 and TRBJ2-7; the D gene could be TRBD1 or TRBD2 (5 bases each). The length of the CDR3 is 12 residues. Germline V gives CDR1 DFQATT, CDR2 SNEGSKA (reference sequence). V dropped 1 base and J dropped 2 bases, with 6 bases sitting between them. The CDR3: CSARAGPYEQYF. The CDR3, as DNA: TGCAGTGCTAGAGCGGGACCCTACGAGCAGTACTTC.

There are many counts of this clonotype. This chain links TRBV7-2 with TRBJ1-6; no definite D call. The ends were cut back, 5 bases at V and 9 bases at J, with 17 bases in the middle. The CDR3 is made up of 15 amino acids. Germline V gene data show CDR1 as SGHTA and CDR2 as FQGNSA. The CDR3 spells CASSTTGLSISPLHF. In nucleotides, the CDR3 is TGTGCCAGCAGCACCACTGGATTAAGCATTTCACCCCTCCACTTT.

The table lists this clonotype with many counts. The chain combines TRBV20-1 with TRBJ1-2; D is unclear. The CDR3 covers 14 residues. Germline V gives CDR1 DFQATT, CDR2 SNEGSKA (reference sequence). Trimming left V 4 bases short and J 2 bases short, with 14 bases between. CDR3 protein: CSATSLDVNYGYTF. The DNA for the CDR3 is TGCAGTGCTACTTCCCTGGACGTCAACTATGGCTACACCTTC.

The V gene is TRBV6-2 or TRBV6-3, the J gene TRBJ1-6, with D possibly TRBD1 on 6 matching bases. The germline V gene has CDR1 MNHEY and CDR2 SVGEGT. Trimming left V 6 bases short and J 9 bases short, with 21 bases between. The CDR3 is 16 amino acids. The CDR3 sequence is CASSLSGGTWASPLHF. The CDR3 DNA reads as TGTGCCAGCAGCCTTTCAGGTGGGACATGGGCTTCACCCCTCCACTTT.

This clonotype occurred a few times. The V and J genes are TRBV11-2 and TRBJ2-4; 11 nucleotides line up with TRBD2. CDR1 is SGHAT, CDR2 FQNNGV, per germline. The ends lost 6 bases at V and 3 bases at J; junction bases unmatched: 10. The CDR3 length is 17 residues. CDR3 DNA: TGTGCCAGCAGGACCACTGGGACTAGCGGCCACAAAAACATTCAGTACTTC. Its protein product is CASRTTGTSGHKNIQYF.

The rearrangement links TRBV2 to TRBJ1-6; D remains ambiguous. Germline lookup yields CDR1 SNHLY and CDR2 FYNNEI. The ends were cut back, 7 bases at V and 7 bases at J, with 11 bases in the middle. The CDR3 runs to 13 residues. This CDR3 is CASKAAWNSPLHF. The CDR3 DNA sequence: TGTGCCAGCAAGGCAGCCTGGAATTCACCCCTCCACTTT.

The chain uses TRBV29-1 and TRBJ2-3; TRBD1 agrees at 7 bases. Germline V lookup: CDR1 SQVTM, CDR2 ANQGSEA. The CDR3 totals 15 residues. Unmatched junction bases numbered 9, after V lost 6 bases and J lost 0 bases. The CDR3: CSVVGGQASTDTQYF. CDR3 nucleotide sequence: TGCAGCGTCGTCGGCGGACAGGCTAGCACAGATACGCAGTATTTT.

This clonotype showed up just a few times. The chain is built from TRBV28 and TRBJ1-5, with a tentative D call TRBD1 (5 bases). V shed 6 bases and J shed 16 bases, with 16 bases lying between them. This CDR3 has 11 amino acids. Germline V gene data show CDR1 as MDHEN and CDR2 as SYDVKM. Here the CDR3 DNA reads TGTGCCAGCAGCCAATTGGGACCAAGACATTTT. This sequence encodes CASSQLGPRHF. Full variable domain (rest looked up from reference TRBV28 and TRBJ1-5): DVKVTQSSRYLVKRTGEKVFLECVQDMDHENMFWYRQDPGLGLRLIYFSYDVKMKEKGDIPEGYSVSREKKERFSLILESASTNQTSMYLCASSQLGPRHFGDGTRLSIL.

This clonotype was counted many times. The rearrangement joins TRBV11-1 to TRBJ2-7; D unclear. Between the trimmed V and J ends, which lost 3 bases and 3 bases, there was a span of 15 bases. This CDR3 is built from 15 residues. Per the germline V gene, CDR1 is SGHAT and CDR2 is FQDESV (reference sequence). CDR3 protein: CASSFSGSRIYEQYF. CDR3 coding DNA: TGTGCCAGCAGCTTCTCCGGGTCGAGAATCTACGAGCAGTACTTC.

The chain links TRBV29-1 to TRBJ2-7; 9 bases match TRBD1. This CDR3 is 12 amino acids long. Germline V lookup: CDR1 SQVTM, CDR2 ANQGSEA. J was trimmed by 5 bases and V by 6 bases; bases with no gene match: 5. The CDR3 sequence is CSVGTGRDEQYF. In DNA form, the CDR3 reads TGCAGCGTCGGGACAGGGCGGGACGAGCAGTACTTC.

This clonotype was detected only a few times. The chain links TRBV7-2 to TRBJ2-3; D remains ambiguous. The germline CDR1 and CDR2 sequences are SGHTA and FQGNSA. The V end was cut by 5 bases, the J end by 5 bases, with 11 bases between. This CDR3 is 13 amino acids long. The CDR3 protein is CASSPRLLDTQYF. The CDR3 nucleotides read TGTGCCAGCAGCCCAAGGCTCCTAGATACGCAGTATTTT.

This clonotype was recorded many times. The V call is TRBV6-4, the J call TRBJ2-2, with D tentatively TRBD2 (5 bases). Trimming left V 5 bases short and J 1 base short, with 5 bases between. CDR3 length equals 13 residues. Germline V gene data show CDR1 as MRHNA and CDR2 as SNTAGT. The CDR3 DNA follows: TGTGCCAGCAGTCGGGGGAACACCGGGGAGCTGTTTTTT. Amino acids: CASSRGNTGELFF.

There are a few counts of this clonotype. The J gene is TRBJ2-7, the V gene TRBV12-3 or TRBV12-4, with 7 nucleotides matching TRBD1. CDR3 length: 13 residues. After removal of 6 bases from V and 7 bases from J, the junction contained 9 bases not matched to a gene. The CDR3 DNA reads as TGTGCCAGCAGCAACAGGGGTGAAGGGGAGCAGTACTTC. The encoded protein is CASSNRGEGEQYF.